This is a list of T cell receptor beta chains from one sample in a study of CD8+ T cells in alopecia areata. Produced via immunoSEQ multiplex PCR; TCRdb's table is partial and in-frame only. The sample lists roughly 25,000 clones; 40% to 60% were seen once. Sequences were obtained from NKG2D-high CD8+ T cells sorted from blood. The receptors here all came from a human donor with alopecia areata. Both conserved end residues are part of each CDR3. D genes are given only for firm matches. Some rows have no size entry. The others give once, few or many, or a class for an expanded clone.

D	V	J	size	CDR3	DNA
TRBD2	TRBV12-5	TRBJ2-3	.	CASGLAGRAVDTQYF	TGTGCTAGTGGTTTGGCCGGGAGGGCCGTAGATACGCAGTATTTT
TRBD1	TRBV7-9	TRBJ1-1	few	CASSSTDGHRGPEAFF	TGTGCCAGCAGCTCAACAGACGGGCACAGGGGGCCGGAAGCTTTCTTT
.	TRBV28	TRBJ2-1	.	CASSLSGYSPYNEQFF	TGTGCCAGCAGTTTATCGGGCTACTCTCCCTACAATGAGCAGTTCTTC
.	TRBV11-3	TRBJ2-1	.	CASSVRDQQGHEQFF	TGTGCCAGCAGCGTCCGGGACCAGCAGGGGCATGAGCAGTTCTTC
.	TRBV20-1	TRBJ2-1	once	CSAGFNGQFF	TGCAGTGCTGGCTTCAATGGGCAGTTCTTC
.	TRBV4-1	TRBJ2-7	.	CASSQALAPSHEQYF	TGCGCCAGCAGCCAGGCTTTGGCCCCTTCCCACGAGCAGTACTTC
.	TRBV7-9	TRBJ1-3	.	CASSFARDSHSTWNTIYF	TGTGCCAGCAGCTTTGCTAGGGACTCCCACTCTACTTGGAACACCATATATTTT
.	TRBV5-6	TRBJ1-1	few	CASSLLRGDTEAFF	TGTGCCAGCAGCTTGTTGAGGGGTGACACTGAAGCTTTCTTT
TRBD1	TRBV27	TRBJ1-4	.	CASSPWTGTEKLFF	TGTGCCAGCAGTCCGTGGACAGGGACGGAAAAACTGTTTTTT
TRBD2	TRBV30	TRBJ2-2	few	CAWMLAGDSTGELFF	TGTGCCTGGATGCTAGCGGGAGATAGTACCGGGGAGCTGTTTTTT
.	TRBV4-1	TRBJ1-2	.	CASSQEEYANYGYTF	TGCGCCAGCAGCCAAGAGGAGTATGCCAACTATGGCTACACCTTC
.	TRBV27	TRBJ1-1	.	CASRKPGVNTEAFF	TGTGCCAGCAGGAAACCCGGGGTGAACACTGAAGCTTTCTTT
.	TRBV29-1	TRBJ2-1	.	CSVEGAWVMNMDEQFF	TGCAGCGTTGAGGGAGCGTGGGTGATGAATATGGATGAGCAGTTCTTC
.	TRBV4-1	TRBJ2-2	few	CASSQDLGGALGGELFF	TGCGCCAGCAGCCAAGATCTTGGCGGGGCATTGGGCGGGGAGCTGTTTTTT
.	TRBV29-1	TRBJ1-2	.	CSVEATLPYGYTF	TGCAGCGTTGAAGCTACCCTCCCCTATGGCTACACCTTC
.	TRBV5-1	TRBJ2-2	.	CASSFGTGELFF	TGCGCCAGCAGCTTCGGGACCGGGGAGCTGTTTTTT
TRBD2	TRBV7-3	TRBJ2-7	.	CASSSSGAAYEQYF	TGTGCCAGCAGCTCTAGCGGGGCAGCCTACGAGCAGTACTTC
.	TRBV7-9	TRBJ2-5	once	CASSLVAGYQETQYF	TGTGCCAGCAGCTTAGTGGCCGGGTACCAAGAGACCCAGTACTTC
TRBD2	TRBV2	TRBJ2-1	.	CASTIAGAWDEQFF	TGTGCCAGCACGATAGCGGGAGCATGGGATGAGCAGTTCTTC
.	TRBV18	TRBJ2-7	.	CASSPPSSSSYEQYF	TGTGCCAGCTCACCACCGTCCAGCAGCTCCTACGAGCAGTACTTC
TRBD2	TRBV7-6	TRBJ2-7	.	CASSLELAGTYEQYF	TGTGCCAGCAGCTTAGAACTAGCGGGAACCTACGAGCAGTACTTC
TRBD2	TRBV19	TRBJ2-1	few	CASSLGTSGRYYGEQFF	TGTGCCAGTAGTCTGGGGACTAGCGGGAGGTATTACGGTGAGCAGTTCTTC
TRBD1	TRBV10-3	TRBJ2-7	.	CAIGTGISYEQYF	TGTGCCATCGGGACAGGGATCTCCTACGAGCAGTACTTC
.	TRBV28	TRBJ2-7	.	CASSFTILQPASTYEQYF	TGTGCCAGCAGTTTCACGATTCTGCAGCCCGCCTCGACCTACGAGCAGTACTTC
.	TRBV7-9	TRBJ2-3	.	CASSFDIRVTQYF	TGTGCCAGCAGCTTCGACATCAGGGTTACGCAGTATTTT
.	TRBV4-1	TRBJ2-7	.	CASSQEWVGGHEQYF	TGCGCCAGCAGCCAAGAATGGGTCGGGGGTCACGAGCAGTACTTC
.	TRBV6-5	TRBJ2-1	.	CASSTGRRYNEQFF	TGTGCCAGCAGCACAGGGCGCCGGTACAATGAGCAGTTCTTC
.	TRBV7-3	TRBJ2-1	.	CASSQMAGWSDEQFF	TGTGCCAGCAGCCAAATGGCGGGATGGTCGGATGAGCAGTTCTTC
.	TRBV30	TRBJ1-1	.	CAWSTVNTEAFF	TGTGCCTGGAGTACCGTGAACACTGAAGCTTTCTTT
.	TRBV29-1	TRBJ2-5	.	CSVDGVQYF	TGCAGCGTTGATGGGGTCCAGTACTTC
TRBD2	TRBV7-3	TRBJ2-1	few	CASSPSHTSGSNNEQFF	TGTGCCAGCAGCCCCTCCCATACTAGCGGGAGTAACAATGAGCAGTTCTTC
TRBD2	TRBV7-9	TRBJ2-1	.	CASSLTLAGYNEQFF	TGTGCCAGCAGCTTAACCCTAGCGGGGTACAATGAGCAGTTCTTC
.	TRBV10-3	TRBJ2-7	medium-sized	CAISEDSYEQYF	TGTGCCATCAGTGAAGACTCCTACGAGCAGTACTTC
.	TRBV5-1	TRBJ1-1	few	CASSDLPDSYLTEAFF	TGCGCCAGCAGCGATCTCCCGGACAGCTATTTAACTGAAGCTTTCTTT
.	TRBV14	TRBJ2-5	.	CASSQDHPGRETQYF	TGTGCCAGCAGCCAAGATCACCCAGGGAGAGAGACCCAGTACTTC
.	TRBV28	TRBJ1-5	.	CASSFFNLNQPQHF	TGTGCCAGCAGTTTTTTTAATTTGAATCAGCCCCAGCATTTT
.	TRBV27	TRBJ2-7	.	CASSQLTGGSGFYEQYF	TGTGCCAGCAGCCAACTTACCGGCGGCAGCGGATTCTACGAGCAGTACTTC
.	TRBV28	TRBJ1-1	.	CASRNRGTPANTEAFF	TGTGCCAGCAGGAACCGTGGGACACCGGCGAACACTGAAGCTTTCTTT
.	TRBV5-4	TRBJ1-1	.	CASSLVVNTEAFF	TGTGCCAGCAGCTTGGTTGTGAACACTGAAGCTTTCTTT
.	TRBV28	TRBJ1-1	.	CASSFGFQGPNTEAFF	TGTGCCAGCAGTTTCGGGTTCCAGGGGCCGAACACTGAAGCTTTCTTT
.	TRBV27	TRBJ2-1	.	CASSFKADEQFF	TGTGCCAGCAGTTTCAAAGCGGATGAGCAGTTCTTC
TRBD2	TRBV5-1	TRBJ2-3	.	CASSLAGGHTDTQYF	TGCGCCAGCAGCTTGGCGGGAGGGCACACAGATACGCAGTATTTT
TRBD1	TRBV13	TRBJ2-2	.	CASSFDRDNTGELFF	TGTGCCAGCAGCTTTGACAGGGACAACACCGGGGAGCTGTTTTTT
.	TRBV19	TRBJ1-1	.	CASSISEGSPEAFF	TGTGCCAGTAGTATCTCTGAGGGTAGCCCTGAAGCTTTCTTT
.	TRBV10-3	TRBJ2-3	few	CAIRPTPSTDTQYF	TGTGCCATCCGGCCCACGCCTAGCACAGATACGCAGTATTTT
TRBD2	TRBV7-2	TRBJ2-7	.	CASSLGGTSGYSYEQYF	TGTGCCAGCAGCTTAGGCGGGACTAGCGGTTACTCCTACGAGCAGTACTTC
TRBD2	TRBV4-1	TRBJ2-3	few	CASSPWFFGVAGPPGTQYF	TGCGCCAGCAGCCCGTGGTTCTTTGGGGTAGCGGGTCCTCCGGGTACGCAGTATTTT
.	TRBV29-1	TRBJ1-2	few	CSVALDSRTDVYGYTF	TGCAGCGTTGCGTTGGACAGCCGCACAGATGTTTATGGCTACACCTTC
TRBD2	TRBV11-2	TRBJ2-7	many	CASSLAGTSSYEQYF	TGTGCCAGCAGCTTAGCTGGGACTAGCTCCTACGAGCAGTACTTC
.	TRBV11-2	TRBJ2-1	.	CASSLLGVTVYGREQFF	TGTGCCAGCAGCTTGCTAGGGGTGACAGTTTACGGTCGGGAGCAGTTCTTC
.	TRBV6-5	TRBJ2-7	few	CASSEASNYEQYF	TGTGCCAGCAGTGAAGCTAGTAACTACGAGCAGTACTTC
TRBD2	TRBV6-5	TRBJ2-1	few	CASRRGLANEQFF	TGTGCCAGCAGACGGGGACTAGCCAATGAGCAGTTCTTC
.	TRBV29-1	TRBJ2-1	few	CSVERTDNEQFF	TGCAGCGTTGAGCGCACGGACAATGAGCAGTTCTTC